The clone carrying this TCR beta chain was counted only a few times. Its antigen is still unknown. V shed 3 bases, J shed 8 bases, and the junction held 3 bases outside the gene matches. There are 13 residues in the CDR3. The data stem from a study of early T cells in non-severe SARS-CoV-2 infection. About the research overall: Bulk RNA from unsorted whole blood was sequenced; chains were unpaired.

Study outcomes and limitations: Comparison of clonotypes with VDJdb favored anti-spike CD8 responses while missing private and CD4 specificities.

Attachment of unique molecular identifiers to individual cDNA molecules was performed. TCRdb re-called the 5' RACE reads through MiXCR, storing one row per CDR3 protein. This sample has roughly 99,000 distinct CDR3 sequences, with 11% found just once. This receptor was identified in an adult who was a healthcare worker with PCR-confirmed SARS-CoV-2 infection or an uninfected control (not recorded which). The sequenced sample consisted of whole blood. The genes are TRBV12-3 or TRBV12-4 and TRBJ1-4, with TRBD1 identical over 7 bases. DNA of the CDR3: TGTGCCAGCAGTTTTAGGGACAGCGAAAAACTGTTTTTT. Residues: CASSFRDSEKLFF.